The next 17 T cell receptor beta chains were all read from a single sample in a study of human T cells and chemical hapten exposure. A single record per CDR3 protein comes from TCRdb applying MiXCR to the RACE reads. This table holds more than 300,000 distinct CDR3 sequences, approximately 5% found once. Time point: pre-sensitization, week 0. Sample treatment: therapeutic diphenylcyclopropenone sensitization with weekly scalp DPC. The source was whole blood, collected in connection with sensitization to the hapten diphenylcyclopropenone (DPC). The receptors here all came from a woman younger than 35 with alopecia areata. Some clones in this sample may be carry-over from other donors' samples.

The V gene is TRBV29-1, the J gene TRBJ1-1, with D possibly matching TRBD1 (5 bases). The germline gives CDR1 SQVTM, CDR2 ANQGSEA. The V gene lost 4 bases and the J gene lost 1 base, with 7 bases spanning the gap. This CDR3 is 12 amino acids long. The CDR3 spells CSVVTGNTEAFF. In DNA, the CDR3 is TGCAGCGTTGTAACAGGGAACACTGAAGCTTTCTTT.

The chain joins TRBV7-9 to TRBJ2-1, with TRBD2 matching over 8 bases. Trimming at V came to 2 bases and at J to 2 bases, leaving 17 bases not matched to a gene. CDR1 and CDR2 from the germline V gene are SEHNR and FQNEAQ (reference sequence). This CDR3 is built from 20 residues. The CDR3 bases are TGTGCCAGCAGCTTAAAGCGAGGTAACTTAGCGGGGACCACCTACAATGAGCAGTTCTTC. Amino acids: CASSLKRGNLAGTTYNEQFF.

The rearrangement joins TRBV6-1 to TRBJ1-1, with D tentatively TRBD1 (6 bases). V was cut by 2 bases and J by 7 bases, with 11 bases left in between. The V gene's germline CDR1 is MNHNS and CDR2 SASEGT. The CDR3 spans 13 residues. CDR3 nucleotide sequence: TGTGCCAGCAGTGAAAGAGGGGGAGATGAAGCTTTCTTT. Its translation: CASSERGGDEAFF.

This clonotype was picked up many times. The V and J genes are TRBV24-1 and TRBJ2-2; D call uncertain. Per germline, CDR1 KGHDR and CDR2 SFDVKD. The CDR3 is made up of 15 amino acids. V lost 3 bases and J 3 bases, leaving 10 bases between the germline ends. CDR3 sequence: CATSDGTDYTGELFF. The CDR3 coding sequence is TGTGCCACCAGTGATGGTACAGACTACACCGGGGAGCTGTTTTTT.

The J gene is TRBJ2-5, the V gene TRBV9; D unresolved. CDR1 is SGDLS, CDR2 YYNGEE, per germline. V lost 0 bases and J lost 2, with 8 bases in between. There are 14 residues in the CDR3. DNA for the CDR3: TGTGCCAGCAGCGTAGCCCTAGGGCAAGAGACCCAGTACTTC. Its protein product is CASSVALGQETQYF.

The V and J genes are TRBV12-3 or TRBV12-4 and TRBJ2-5; D not certain. The CDR3 runs to 13 residues. V shed 6 bases and J shed 5 bases, with 13 bases lying between them. The CDR3 nucleotides read TGTGCCAGCAGCCGGATGAGGATGGAGACCCAGTACTTC. Protein product: CASSRMRMETQYF.

This clonotype was recorded at least ten times. At one end, the junction sequence differs from germline, possibly due to a read error. V usage is TRBV12-3 or TRBV12-4 and J usage is TRBJ1-2; D is perhaps TRBD1 (5 bases). The CDR3 sequence is 12 residues long. CDR3 sequence: CASSPNPWTGLF. The CDR3 nucleotides read TGTGCCAGCAGTCCTAACCCATGGACGGGACTCTTC.

This clonotype was picked up many times. The V call is TRBV28, the J call TRBJ2-3; TRBD2 might be the D (5 bases). V lost 2 bases to trimming and J lost 10 bases, with 13 bases between them. This CDR3 has 13 residues. The germline gives CDR1 MDHEN, CDR2 SYDVKM. The chain's CDR3 is CASSLAGSGAQYF. The DNA for the CDR3 is TGTGCCAGCAGTTTAGCGGGCAGTGGTGCGCAGTATTTT.

There are many counts of this clonotype. The chain links TRBV12-3 or TRBV12-4 to TRBJ1-4; 11 nucleotides agree with TRBD1. V gave up 3 bases and J gave up 7 bases; unmatched junction bases: 1. CDR3 size: 14 residues. The CDR3 DNA reads as TGTGCCAGCAGTTTGGACAGGGGGCGTGAAAAACTGTTTTTT. Residues: CASSLDRGREKLFF.

The rearrangement links TRBV20-1 to TRBJ2-7; no definite D call. The length of the CDR3 is 12 residues. Trimming left V 2 bases short and J 6 bases short, with 11 bases between. The germline CDR1 and CDR2 sequences are DFQATT and SNEGSKA (reference sequence). The chain's CDR3 is CSARPRRGEQYF. CDR3 in DNA: TGCAGTGCTAGACCTCGGAGAGGCGAGCAGTACTTC.

J is TRBJ2-3 and V is TRBV12-3 or TRBV12-4, with 10 positions matching TRBD1. CDR3 length equals 14 residues. Germline trimming cut 3 bases from V and 5 bases from J; bases unmatched to any gene: 2. DNA of the CDR3: TGTGCCAGCAGTTTTTGGACAGGGGGAGATACGCAGTATTTT. It codes for CASSFWTGGDTQYF.

This clonotype was seen a handful of times. The chain carries TRBV10-3 and TRBJ2-2, with no clear D. Germline V CDR1 and CDR2: ENHRY, SYGVKD. The CDR3 is 16 amino acids. Trimming stripped 2 bases from V and 1 base from J, with 11 bases between. CDR3 residues: CAISENSPKNTGELFF. The CDR3 DNA is TGTGCCATCAGTGAGAATTCTCCTAAGAACACCGGGGAGCTGTTTTTT.

This clonotype was recorded a few times. This chain connects TRBV20-1 to TRBJ2-3; D unresolved. The CDR3 covers 17 residues. The V and J ends lost 0 bases and 5 bases respectively, with 21 bases between them. Germline-derived CDR1 and CDR2 are DFQATT and SNEGSKA (reference sequence). CDR3 nucleotide sequence: TGCAGTGCTAGAGATTTCGCACACCCGAGTGGAAGAGATACGCAGTATTTT. Its translation is CSARDFAHPSGRDTQYF.

This clonotype was counted a few times. The J gene is TRBJ1-6, the V gene TRBV4-3; maybe TRBD1 (5 bases). CDR3 length equals 14 residues. Germline CDR1 reads LGHNA; CDR2 reads YSLEER. The V gene lost 5 bases and the J gene lost 6 bases, with 11 bases spanning the gap. The CDR3 reads CASSGKRGNSPLHF. CDR3 DNA: TGCGCCAGCAGCGGGAAAAGGGGTAATTCACCCCTCCACTTT.

This clonotype was counted between two and nine times. The chain employs TRBV12-3 or TRBV12-4 and TRBJ2-7; no definite D call. The CDR3 loop spans 13 amino acids. Trimming pared 5 bases from V and 2 bases from J, leaving 10 bases between. The CDR3 nucleotides are TGTGCCAGCAGTCCCTCGAGAACCTACGAGCAGTACTTC. Protein product: CASSPSRTYEQYF.

This clonotype was found a few times. The V call is TRBV20-1, the J call TRBJ2-1; TRBD2 matches 13 bases. From germline, CDR1 is DFQATT and CDR2 SNEGSKA (reference sequence). The CDR3 is 15 residues long. Trimming took 2 bases from V and 8 from J; bases not matched to a gene: 6. The chain's CDR3 is CSARRTSGGRDEQFF. CDR3 nucleotides: TGCAGTGCTAGAAGGACTAGCGGGGGACGCGATGAGCAGTTCTTC.

This clonotype was counted only a few times. The CDR3 sequence: CSAREMDRSYGYTF. The CDR3 DNA follows: TGCAGTGCTAGGGAGATGGACAGGTCGTATGGCTACACCTTC. This chain uses TRBV20-1 with TRBJ1-2; 7 nucleotides align to TRBD1. The trim removed 3 bases at V and 5 bases at J, leaving 9 bases unmatched. The CDR3 totals 14 residues. Germline assignment: CDR1 DFQATT and CDR2 SNEGSKA (reference sequence).